Given below is one T cell receptor (beta chain) in context. V shed 5 bases, J shed 1 base, and the junction held 3 bases outside the gene matches. The CDR3 consists of 14 residues. The germline V gene encodes CDR1 SGHTA and CDR2 FQGTGA. The data were obtained in a study of blood T cell repertoires in COVID-19. In the original processing: Amplification of reference gene primers provided the estimated nucleated cell counts. Here immunoSEQ multiplex PCR was the method, and the copy in TCRdb shows in-frame clones only, minus some. For V, J and clone size, that table is used; D and trimming come from the DNA. The data hold 70,000 or so clones, with 65% to 90% observed a single time.

This clonotype was sampled from a woman in her sixties or seventies with acute or convalescent COVID-19. This rearrangement joins TRBV7-3 to TRBJ1-1, with 8 bases matching TRBD1. The source material was peripheral blood. CDR3 loop: CASSPTGGNTEAFF. The CDR3 bases are TGTGCCAGCAGCCCTACAGGGGGGAACACTGAAGCTTTCTTT.